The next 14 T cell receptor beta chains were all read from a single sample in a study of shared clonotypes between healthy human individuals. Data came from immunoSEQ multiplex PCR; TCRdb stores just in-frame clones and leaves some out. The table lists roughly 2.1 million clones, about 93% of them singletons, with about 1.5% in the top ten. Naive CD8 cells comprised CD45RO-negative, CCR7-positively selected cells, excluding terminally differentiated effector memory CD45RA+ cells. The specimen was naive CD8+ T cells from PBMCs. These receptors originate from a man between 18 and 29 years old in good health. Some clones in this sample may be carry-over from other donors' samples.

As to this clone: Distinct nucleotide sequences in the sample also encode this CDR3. The CDR3 DNA is TGTGCCAGCAGTCTCAGGGGGGGGACCCAGTACTTC. Its protein product is CASSLRGGTQYF. The chain has TRBV28 and TRBJ2-5; D is tentatively TRBD1 or TRBD2 (7 bases each). Germline V lookup: CDR1 MDHEN, CDR2 SYDVKM. CDR3 length: 12 amino acids. Trimming removed 5 bases at V and 7 bases at J, with 11 bases between.

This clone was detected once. The DNA of the CDR3 is TGCGCCAGCAGCCAGCACCTTCCCGGGACTACCATCAGAGAGCAGTACTTC. As protein: CASSQHLPGTTIREQYF. This chain uses TRBV4-3 with TRBJ2-7; 7 bases match TRBD2. Germline V gene sequence: CDR1 LGHNA, CDR2 YSLEER. Trimming cost V 3 bases and J 7 bases; bases outside gene matches: 18. CDR3 length equals 17 residues.

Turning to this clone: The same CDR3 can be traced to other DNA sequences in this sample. This CDR3 reads CASSWGTDTQYF. CDR3 DNA sequence: TGTGCCAGCAGTTGGGGAACAGATACGCAGTATTTT. V is TRBV7-9 and J is TRBJ2-3; D gene ambiguous. Germline V gene data show CDR1 as SEHNR and CDR2 as FQNEAQ (reference sequence). The CDR3 extends over 12 amino acids. V lost 6 bases and J 3 bases, leaving 7 bases between the germline ends. Based on the CDR3 plus reference TRBV7-9 and TRBJ2-3, the full variable domain is DTGVSQNPRHKITKRGQNVTFRCDPISEHNRLYWYRQTLGQGPEFLTYFQNEAQLEKSRLLSDRFSAERPKGSFSTLEIQRTEQGDSAMYLCASSWGTDTQYFGPGTRLTVL.

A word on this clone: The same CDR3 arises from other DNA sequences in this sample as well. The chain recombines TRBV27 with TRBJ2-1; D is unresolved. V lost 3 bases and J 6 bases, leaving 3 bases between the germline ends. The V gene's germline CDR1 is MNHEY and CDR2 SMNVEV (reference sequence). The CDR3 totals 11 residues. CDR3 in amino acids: CASSLGNEQFF. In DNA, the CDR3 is TGTGCCAGCAGTTTGGGCAATGAGCAGTTCTTC.

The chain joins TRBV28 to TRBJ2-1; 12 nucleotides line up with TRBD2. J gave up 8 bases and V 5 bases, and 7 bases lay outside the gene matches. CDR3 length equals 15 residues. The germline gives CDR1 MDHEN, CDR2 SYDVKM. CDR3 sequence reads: CASSNGLAGTDEQFF. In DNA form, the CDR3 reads TGTGCCAGCAGTAACGGACTAGCGGGAACCGATGAGCAGTTCTTC.

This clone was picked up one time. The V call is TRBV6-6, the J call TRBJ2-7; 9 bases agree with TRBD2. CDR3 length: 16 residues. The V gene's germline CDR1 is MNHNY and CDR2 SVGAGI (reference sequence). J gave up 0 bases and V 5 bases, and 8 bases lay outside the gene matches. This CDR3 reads CASSNPSGERSYEQYF. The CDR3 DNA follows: TGTGCCAGCAGTAATCCTAGCGGGGAACGCTCCTACGAGCAGTACTTC.

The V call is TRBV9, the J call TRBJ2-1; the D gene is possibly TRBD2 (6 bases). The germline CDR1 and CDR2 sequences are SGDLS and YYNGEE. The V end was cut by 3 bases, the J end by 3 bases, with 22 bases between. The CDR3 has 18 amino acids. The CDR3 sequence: CASSAGGRTGARYNEQFF. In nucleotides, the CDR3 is TGTGCCAGCAGCGCCGGGGGAAGGACGGGAGCCCGCTACAATGAGCAGTTCTTC.

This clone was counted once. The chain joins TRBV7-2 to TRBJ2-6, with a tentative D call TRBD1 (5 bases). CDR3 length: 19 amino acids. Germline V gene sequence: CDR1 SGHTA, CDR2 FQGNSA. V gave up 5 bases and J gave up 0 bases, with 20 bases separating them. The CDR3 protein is CASSLVQAPSFSGANVLTF. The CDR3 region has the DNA TGTGCCAGCAGCCTAGTACAGGCTCCAAGTTTCTCTGGGGCCAACGTCCTGACTTTC.

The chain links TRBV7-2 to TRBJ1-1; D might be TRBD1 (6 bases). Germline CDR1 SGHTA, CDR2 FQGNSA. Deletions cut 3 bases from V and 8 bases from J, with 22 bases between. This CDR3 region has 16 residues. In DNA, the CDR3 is TGTGCCAGCAGCTTCTCTAGAGGTCTCGGGGGCGGCGAAGCTTTCTTT. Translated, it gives CASSFSRGLGGGEAFF.

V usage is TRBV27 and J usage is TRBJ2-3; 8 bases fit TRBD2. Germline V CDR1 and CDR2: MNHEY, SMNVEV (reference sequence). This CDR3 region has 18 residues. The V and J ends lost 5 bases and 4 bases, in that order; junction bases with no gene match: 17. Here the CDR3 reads CASSPLSNIGRGADTQYF. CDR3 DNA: TGTGCCAGCAGTCCCCTTTCCAACATCGGGAGGGGCGCAGATACGCAGTATTTT.

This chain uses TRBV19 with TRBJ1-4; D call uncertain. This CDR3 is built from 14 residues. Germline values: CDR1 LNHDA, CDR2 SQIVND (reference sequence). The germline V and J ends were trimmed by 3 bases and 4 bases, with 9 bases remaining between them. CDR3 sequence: CASSIVINNEKLFF. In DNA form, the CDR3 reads TGTGCCAGTAGTATTGTCATAAATAATGAAAAACTGTTTTTT.

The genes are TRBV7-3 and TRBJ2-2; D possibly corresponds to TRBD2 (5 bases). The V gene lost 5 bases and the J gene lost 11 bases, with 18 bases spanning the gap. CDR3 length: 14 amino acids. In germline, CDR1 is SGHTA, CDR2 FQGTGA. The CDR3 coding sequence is TGTGCCAGCAGCCGGGCGGAGGCCGGTGGTGAGCTGTTTTTT. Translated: CASSRAEAGGELFF.

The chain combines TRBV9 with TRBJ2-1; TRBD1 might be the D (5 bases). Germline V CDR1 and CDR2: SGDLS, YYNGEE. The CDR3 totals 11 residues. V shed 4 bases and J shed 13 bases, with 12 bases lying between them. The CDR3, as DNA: TGTGCCAGCAGCTCAGGCCAGGGACAGTTCTTC. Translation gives CASSSGQGQFF. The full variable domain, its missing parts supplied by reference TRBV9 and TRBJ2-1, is DSGVTQTPKHLITATGQRVTLRCSPRSGDLSVYWYQQSLDQGLQFLIQYYNGEERAKGNILERFSAQQFPDLHSELNLSSLELGDSALYFCASSSGQGQFFGPGTRLTVL.

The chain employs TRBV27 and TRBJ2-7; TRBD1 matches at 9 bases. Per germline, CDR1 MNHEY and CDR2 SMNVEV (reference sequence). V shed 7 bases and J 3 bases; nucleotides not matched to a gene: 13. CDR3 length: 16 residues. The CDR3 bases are TGTGCCAGCACCTCTTCGGCGGGACAGGGTATCTACGAGCAGTACTTC. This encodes CASTSSAGQGIYEQYF.